Sequencing of this T cell receptor (beta chain) was carried out in a study of neurological immune-mediated disorders. A 10-nucleotide random UMI tagged transcripts in template-switch 5'RACE cDNA synthesis. Each CDR3 protein is one row after TCRdb ran MiXCR on the 5' RACE reads. The sample holds about 46,000 distinct CDR3 sequences, less than 4% seen once. Whole-study results and caveats: One related-CDR3 cluster, which may be a signature, held the repertoires of 18 of 34 multiple sclerosis patients after phylogenetic grouping. CDR3 amino acid sequences found in expanded clones were never shared across subjects, suggesting private repertoires in all groups.

Libraries used 2 million unsorted PBMCs kept frozen in RNAlater. Trimming took 1 base from V and 7 from J; bases not matched to a gene: 7. Germline CDR1 and CDR2: SNHLY and FYNNEI. The CDR3 sequence is 16 residues long. Ten or more counts support this clonotype. What it binds is unknown. Sequencing used PBMCs. The V gene is TRBV2, the J gene TRBJ1-6; 7 bases line up with TRBD1. The clonotype comes from a woman aged 50 to 60 with multiple sclerosis. CDR3 protein: CASSEVPGQINSPLHF. The CDR3 DNA follows: TGTGCCAGCAGTGAAGTACCGGGACAGATAAATTCACCCCTCCACTTT.